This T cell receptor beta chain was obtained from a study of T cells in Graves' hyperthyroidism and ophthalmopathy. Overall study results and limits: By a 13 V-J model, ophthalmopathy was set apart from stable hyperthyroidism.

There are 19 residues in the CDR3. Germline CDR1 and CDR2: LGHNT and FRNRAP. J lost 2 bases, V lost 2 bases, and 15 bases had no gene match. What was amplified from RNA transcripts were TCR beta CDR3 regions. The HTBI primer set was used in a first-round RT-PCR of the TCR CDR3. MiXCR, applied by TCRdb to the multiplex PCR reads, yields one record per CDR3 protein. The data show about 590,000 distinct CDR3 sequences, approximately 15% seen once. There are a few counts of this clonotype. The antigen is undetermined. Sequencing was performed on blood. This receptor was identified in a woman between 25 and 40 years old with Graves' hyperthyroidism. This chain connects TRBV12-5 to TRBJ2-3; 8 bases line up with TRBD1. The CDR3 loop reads CASGLFETGALKTTDTQYF. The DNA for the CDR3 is TGTGCTAGTGGTTTGTTCGAGACAGGGGCCCTTAAAACCACAGATACGCAGTATTTT.